These T cell receptor beta chains were read from a single sample in a study of OX40 agonist ivuxolimab in advanced cancers. Clones were read by immunoSEQ multiplex PCR, and TCRdb kept only the in-frame ones, dropping some. This table has under 55,000 clones, about 86% appearing once. The sequencing used CD4+ or CD8+ T cells sorted from blood, collected in a trial of the OX40 agonist ivuxolimab. The receptors here all came from an adult with an advanced solid tumor such as melanoma, head and neck, liver or kidney cancer. CDR3s include the opening cysteine and the closing phenylalanine or tryptophan. A D gene is named only where the DNA matches it firmly. Rows may omit the clone size; those that give it use once, few, many or a size class.

DNA | CDR3 | D | V | size | J
TGTGCCAGCAGCGGGGGGACAGACCTGCCCCTCCACTTT | CASSGGTDLPLHF | TRBD1 | TRBV9 | NA | TRBJ1-6
TGTGCCAGCAGCGTAGCATTGGTGCCAGGCAGGGAAGCTTTCTTT | CASSVALVPGREAFF | NA | TRBV9 | NA | TRBJ1-1
TGTGCCAGCAGCGTCATTCAGGATCCCACCTATGGCTACACCTTC | CASSVIQDPTYGYTF | NA | TRBV6-5 | NA | TRBJ1-2
TGTGCCAGCAGCTTAATCGGGTGGGGTAAGGACAGGTCATCGTACGAGCAGTACTTC | CASSLIGWGKDRSSYEQYF | TRBD1 | TRBV7-3 | once | TRBJ2-7
TGTGCCAGCAGCTTTGGACTAGCGGGGGGTGAGACCCAGTACTTC | CASSFGLAGGETQYF | TRBD2 | TRBV5-4 | NA | TRBJ2-5
TGCGCCAGCAGCTTGGACCAGGGATCCTCGAACACTGAAGCTTTCTTT | CASSLDQGSSNTEAFF | NA | TRBV5-1 | NA | TRBJ1-1
TGCGCCAGCAGCCAAGAGACAGGGGGCCAGGGGAACACTGAAGCTTTCTTT | CASSQETGGQGNTEAFF | TRBD1 | TRBV4-1 | NA | TRBJ1-1
TGCAGCGTAGGGACAGGGAGGAACACTGAAGCTTTCTTT | CSVGTGRNTEAFF | TRBD1 | TRBV29-1 | NA | TRBJ1-1
TGTGCCTGGAACTCAGGGCGGGACTATGGCTACACCTTC | CAWNSGRDYGYTF | NA | TRBV30 | NA | TRBJ1-2
TGTGCCAGTAGTACATTTCAGACAGGGAGTTCCGGGGAGCTGTTTTTT | CASSTFQTGSSGELFF | TRBD1 | TRBV19 | once | TRBJ2-2
TGTGCCAGTAGTATAGATGGGGTGTTGGACTATGGCTACACCTTC | CASSIDGVLDYGYTF | NA | TRBV19 | NA | TRBJ1-2
TGTGCCACTCCGGGACGGGTCTCTAGTGAGCAGTACTTC | CATPGRVSSEQYF | NA | TRBV2 | NA | TRBJ2-7
TGTGCCATCAGTGAGTTCCCACCCCCAGGGGTGCACAATCAGCCCCAGCATTTT | CAISEFPPPGVHNQPQHF | NA | TRBV10-3 | NA | TRBJ1-5
TGTGCCAGCAGTTTAAGGGGGGCTATTTCGCGCGGGGAGCTGTTTTTT | CASSLRGAISRGELFF | NA | TRBV27 | NA | TRBJ2-2
TGTGCCAGCAGCCTAGGGGGGGGACGGTCCCACACGCAGTATTTT | CASSLGGGRSHTQYF | NA | TRBV6-5 | NA | TRBJ2-3
TGCGCCAGCAGCTTGTTGGCGGGGACAGATACGCAGTATTTT | CASSLLAGTDTQYF | NA | TRBV5-1 | NA | TRBJ2-3
TGTGCCAGCTCACCAGAGACAGATAGCAATCAGCCCCAGCATTTT | CASSPETDSNQPQHF | NA | TRBV18 | NA | TRBJ1-5
TGTGCCAGCAGTTGGGACAGGGTCTTTCGCGGCTACACCTTC | CASSWDRVFRGYTF | TRBD1 | TRBV6-5 | once | TRBJ1-2
TGTGCCAGCAGTAGCGACAGGGAATATGGCTACACCTTC | CASSSDREYGYTF | TRBD1 | TRBV27 | NA | TRBJ1-2
TGTGCCAGCAGCTTAGGGATGACTGGGGCCAACGTCCTGACTTTC | CASSLGMTGANVLTF | NA | TRBV7-9 | NA | TRBJ2-6
TGCGCCAGCAGCTTATCTGGCGACTCTGGAAACACCATATATTTT | CASSLSGDSGNTIYF | NA | TRBV5-1 | NA | TRBJ1-3
TGCAGCGTTGGGTCCGCAGGAGCTAACTATGGCTACACCTTC | CSVGSAGANYGYTF | NA | TRBV29-1 | NA | TRBJ1-2
TGTGCCAGCAGCTTATCGGGAACGGGCACCGGGGAGCTGTTTTTT | CASSLSGTGTGELFF | NA | TRBV11-2 | NA | TRBJ2-2
TGTGCCAGCAGCGCAACCCCCGACGGAAGCTATGGCTACACCTTC | CASSATPDGSYGYTF | NA | TRBV9 | NA | TRBJ1-2
TGTGCCAGCAGCTTAATTCTCTGGGACAGGGGGAGTACCGGGGAGCTGTTTTTT | CASSLILWDRGSTGELFF | TRBD1 | TRBV7-6 | NA | TRBJ2-2
TGCAGCGTTGACGTGAGCTATGGCTACACCTTC | CSVDVSYGYTF | NA | TRBV29-1 | once | TRBJ1-2
TGTGCCAGCAGCCCGCAGGGTCTTAACACCGGGGAGCTGTTTTTT | CASSPQGLNTGELFF | NA | TRBV7-3 | NA | TRBJ2-2